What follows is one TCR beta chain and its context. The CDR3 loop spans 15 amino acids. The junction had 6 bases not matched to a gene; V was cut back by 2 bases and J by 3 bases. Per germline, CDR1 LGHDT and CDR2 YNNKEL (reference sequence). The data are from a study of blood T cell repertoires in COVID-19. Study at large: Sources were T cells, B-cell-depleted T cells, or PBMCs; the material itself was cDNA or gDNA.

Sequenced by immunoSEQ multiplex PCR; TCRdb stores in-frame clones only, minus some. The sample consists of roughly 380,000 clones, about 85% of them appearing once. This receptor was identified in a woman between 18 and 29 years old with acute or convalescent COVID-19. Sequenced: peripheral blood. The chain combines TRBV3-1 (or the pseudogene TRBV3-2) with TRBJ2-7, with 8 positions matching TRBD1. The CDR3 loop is CASSQPGTGIYEQYF. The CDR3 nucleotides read TGTGCCAGCAGCCAACCCGGGACAGGTATCTACGAGCAGTACTTC.